This TCR beta chain stems from a study of blood T cells in healthy people across ages. Study at large: Per every two T cells, about one barcoded beta molecule was captured by template switching. Findings and caveats of the study: Unsorted PBMC input precluded a conclusive naive versus antigen-experienced comparison.

A second PCR, run for about 6 to 11 cycles, used a sample-barcoded 5' primer plus a J-beta primer mix. TCRdb redid the calling of the 5' RACE reads with MiXCR, one entry per CDR3 protein. The repertoire includes over 700,000 distinct CDR3 sequences, 25% of them detected once, and 9.4% sits in the top ten. This clonotype was seen more than once but under ten times. The antigen remains unidentified. These same records also appear under a second study, on T cells of mothers and their children.

This clonotype originated in a boy aged 10-17 years in good health. Input material: blood.

This CDR3 is CASNSEGLETQYF. In DNA form, the CDR3 reads TGTGCCAGCAATTCAGAGGGGTTAGAGACCCAGTACTTC. V and J are TRBV28 and TRBJ2-5; D is tentatively TRBD1 or TRBD2 (5 bases each). This CDR3 contains 13 residues. V lost 7 bases and J 4 bases, leaving 13 bases between the germline ends. CDR1 MDHEN and CDR2 SYDVKM come from the germline V gene.